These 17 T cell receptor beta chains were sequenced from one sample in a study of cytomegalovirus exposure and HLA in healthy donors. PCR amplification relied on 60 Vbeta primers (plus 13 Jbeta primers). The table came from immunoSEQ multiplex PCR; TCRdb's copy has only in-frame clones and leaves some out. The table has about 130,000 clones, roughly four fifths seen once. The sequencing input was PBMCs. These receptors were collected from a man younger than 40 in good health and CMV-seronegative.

In nucleotides, the CDR3 is TGTGCCACCAGCAGAGCCTATATCTACACAGATACGCAGTATTTT. This sequence encodes CATSRAYIYTDTQYF. The J gene is TRBJ2-3, the V gene TRBV15; unclear D gene. Trimming took 1 base from V and 2 from J, leaving 10 bases between them. Germline V gives CDR1 LNHNV, CDR2 YYDKDF (reference sequence). This CDR3 is 15 amino acids long.

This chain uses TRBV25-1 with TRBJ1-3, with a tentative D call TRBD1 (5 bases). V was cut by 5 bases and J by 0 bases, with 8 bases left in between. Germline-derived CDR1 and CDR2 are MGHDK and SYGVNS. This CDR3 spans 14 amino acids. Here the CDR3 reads CASSSTGSGNTIYF. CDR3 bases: TGTGCCAGCAGTTCAACAGGCTCTGGAAACACCATATATTTT.

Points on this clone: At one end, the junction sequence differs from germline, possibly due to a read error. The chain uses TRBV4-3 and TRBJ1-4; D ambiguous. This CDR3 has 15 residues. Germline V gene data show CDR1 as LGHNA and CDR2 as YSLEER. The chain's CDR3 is CVSSQDGVGDEKLFF. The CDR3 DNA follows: TGCGTCAGCAGCCAAGATGGGGTCGGGGATGAAAAACTGTTTTTT.

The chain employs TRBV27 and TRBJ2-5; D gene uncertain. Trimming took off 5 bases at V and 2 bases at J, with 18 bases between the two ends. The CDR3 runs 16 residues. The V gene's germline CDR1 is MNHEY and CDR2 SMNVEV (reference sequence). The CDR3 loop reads CASSPLKRLLQETQYF. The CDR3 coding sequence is TGTGCCAGCAGTCCTCTAAAGAGACTGTTACAAGAGACCCAGTACTTC.

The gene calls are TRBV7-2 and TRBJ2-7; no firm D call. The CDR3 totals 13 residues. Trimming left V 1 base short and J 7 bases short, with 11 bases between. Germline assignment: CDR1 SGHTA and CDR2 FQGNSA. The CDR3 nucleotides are TGTGCCAGCAGCTTAGGGCAGCGCCTTGAGCAGTACTTC. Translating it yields CASSLGQRLEQYF.

The CDR3, as DNA: TGTGCCAGCAGCTTCGGCCTAGCGGGGAGGGATACGCAGTATTTT. Translating gives CASSFGLAGRDTQYF. The chain carries TRBV7-3 and TRBJ2-3, with 9 bases lining up with TRBD2. With V trimmed by 3 bases and J by 6 bases, 7 bases remained unmatched. Germline V gene data show CDR1 as SGHTA and CDR2 as FQGTGA. The CDR3 extends over 15 amino acids.

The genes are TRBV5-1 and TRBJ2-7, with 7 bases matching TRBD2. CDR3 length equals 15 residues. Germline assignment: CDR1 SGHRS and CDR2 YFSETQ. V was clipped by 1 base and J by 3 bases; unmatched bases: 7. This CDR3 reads CASSLSAGESYEQYF. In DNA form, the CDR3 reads TGCGCCAGCAGCTTGTCGGCGGGGGAGAGCTACGAGCAGTACTTC.

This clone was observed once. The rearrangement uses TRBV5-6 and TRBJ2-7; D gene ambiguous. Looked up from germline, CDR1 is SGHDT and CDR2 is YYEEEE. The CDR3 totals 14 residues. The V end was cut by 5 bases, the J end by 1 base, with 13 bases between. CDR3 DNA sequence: TGTGCCAGCAGTGGCCCCAACTATTCCTACGAGCAGTACTTC. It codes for CASSGPNYSYEQYF.

For the CDR3, the DNA is TGTGCCAGCTCCCCAATTGGGACAGCGAGGGTCACCTACGAGCAGTACTTC. It is translated as CASSPIGTARVTYEQYF. The J gene is TRBJ2-7, the V gene TRBV18; 7 nucleotides line up with TRBD1. V shed 6 bases and J 2 bases; nucleotides not matched to a gene: 16. Looked up from germline, CDR1 is KGHSH and CDR2 is LQKENI. The CDR3 is 17 amino acids. Full variable domain (remainder filled in from reference TRBV18 and TRBJ2-7): NAGVMQNPRHLVRRRGQEARLRCSPMKGHSHVYWYRQLPEEGLKFMVYLQKENIIDESGMPKERFSAEFPKEGPSILRIQQVVRGDSAAYFCASSPIGTARVTYEQYFGPGTRLTVT.

The CDR3 spells CASSYGTGAYEQYF. The CDR3 coding sequence is TGTGCCAGCAGTTACGGGACAGGGGCCTACGAGCAGTACTTC. V is TRBV6-5 and J is TRBJ2-7, with 10 positions matching TRBD1. The CDR3 contains 14 residues. Trimming removed 2 bases from V and 2 bases from J; junction bases left unmatched: 0. The germline V gene has CDR1 MNHEY and CDR2 SVGAGI.

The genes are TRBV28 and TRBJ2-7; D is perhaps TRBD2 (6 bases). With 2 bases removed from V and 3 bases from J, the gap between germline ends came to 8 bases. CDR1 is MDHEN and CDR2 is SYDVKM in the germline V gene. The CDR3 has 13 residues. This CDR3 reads CASSLGGYYEQYF. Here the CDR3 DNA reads TGTGCCAGCAGTTTAGGAGGGTACTACGAGCAGTACTTC. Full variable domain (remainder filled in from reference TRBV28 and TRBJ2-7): DVKVTQSSRYLVKRTGEKVFLECVQDMDHENMFWYRQDPGLGLRLIYFSYDVKMKEKGDIPEGYSVSREKKERFSLILESASTNQTSMYLCASSLGGYYEQYFGPGTRLTVT.

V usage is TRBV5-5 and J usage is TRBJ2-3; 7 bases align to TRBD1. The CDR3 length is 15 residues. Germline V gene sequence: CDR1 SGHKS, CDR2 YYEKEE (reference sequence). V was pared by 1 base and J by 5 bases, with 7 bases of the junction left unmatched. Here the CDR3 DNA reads TGTGCCAGCAGCTTGTCCCTACAGGGGATAGATACGCAGTATTTT. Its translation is CASSLSLQGIDTQYF.

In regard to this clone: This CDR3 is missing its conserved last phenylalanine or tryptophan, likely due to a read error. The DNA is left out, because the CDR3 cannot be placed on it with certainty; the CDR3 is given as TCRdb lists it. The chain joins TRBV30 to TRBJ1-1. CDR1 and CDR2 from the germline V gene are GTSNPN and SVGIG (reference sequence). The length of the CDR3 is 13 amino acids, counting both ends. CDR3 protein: CAHVRRILTEALV.

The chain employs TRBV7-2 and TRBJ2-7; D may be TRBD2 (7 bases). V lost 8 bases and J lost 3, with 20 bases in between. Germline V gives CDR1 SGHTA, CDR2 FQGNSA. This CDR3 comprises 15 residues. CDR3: CASGLSRGAGYEQYF. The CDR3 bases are TGTGCCAGCGGACTTTCACGGGGGGCTGGCTACGAGCAGTACTTC.

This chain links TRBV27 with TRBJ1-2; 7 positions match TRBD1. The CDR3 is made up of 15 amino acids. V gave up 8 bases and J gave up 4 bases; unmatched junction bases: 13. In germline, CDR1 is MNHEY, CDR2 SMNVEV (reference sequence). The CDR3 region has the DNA TGTGCCAGCTCCAATACCGGGACAGAGCTCTATGGCTACACCTTC. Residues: CASSNTGTELYGYTF.

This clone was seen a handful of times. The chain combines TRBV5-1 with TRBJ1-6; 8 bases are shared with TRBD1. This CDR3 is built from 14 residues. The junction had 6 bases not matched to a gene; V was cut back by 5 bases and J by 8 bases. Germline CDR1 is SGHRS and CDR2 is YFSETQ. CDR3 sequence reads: CASRPQGADSPLHF. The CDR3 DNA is TGCGCCAGCAGACCCCAGGGGGCCGATTCACCCCTCCACTTT.

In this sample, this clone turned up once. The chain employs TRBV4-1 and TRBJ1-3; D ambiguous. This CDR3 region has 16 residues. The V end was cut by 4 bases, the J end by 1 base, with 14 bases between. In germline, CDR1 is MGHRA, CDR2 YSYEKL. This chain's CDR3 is CASSLWSGQSGNTIYF. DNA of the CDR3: TGCGCCAGCAGCCTTTGGTCAGGCCAATCTGGAAACACCATATATTTT.